Presented here are 6 T cell receptor beta chains from one specimen sequenced in a study of spatial heterogeneity in lung cancer. TCRdb itself ran the 5' RACE reads through MiXCR, one entry per CDR3 protein. The sample has about 78,000 distinct CDR3 sequences; roughly 8% are singletons. Stated time point: sample taken at primary tumor resection. The source material was PBMCs, sampled at surgery. These TCRs come from a male donor with early-stage non-small cell lung cancer.

There are many counts of this clonotype. V is TRBV12-3 or TRBV12-4 and J is TRBJ1-1, with no clear D. The CDR3 runs to 13 residues. V was cut by 3 bases and J by 1 base, with 6 bases left in between. CDR3 DNA sequence: TGTGCCAGCAGTTTCGCAGCGAACACTGAAGCTTTCTTT. This encodes CASSFAANTEAFF.

This clonotype occurred a few times. The rearrangement links TRBV3-1 to TRBJ1-2; 9 nucleotides align to TRBD1. V shed 2 bases and J 5 bases; nucleotides not matched to a gene: 6. Germline values: CDR1 LGHDT, CDR2 YNNKEL (reference sequence). The CDR3 totals 15 residues. The CDR3 DNA reads as TGTGCCAGCAGCCAATTAAGGGACAGGGTTTATGGCTACACCTTC. This translates into CASSQLRDRVYGYTF.

This clonotype is judged medium-sized (0.01 to 0.1%). V and J are TRBV5-5 and TRBJ2-5; tentatively, D is TRBD2 (6 bases). CDR3 length: 15 residues. Germline V gene data show CDR1 as SGHKS and CDR2 as YYEKEE (reference sequence). V lost 3 bases, J lost 7 bases, and 19 bases lay in between. The CDR3 here is CASSSPRDLGGTQYF. In nucleotides, the CDR3 is TGTGCCAGCAGCTCACCCCGGGACCTCGGGGGGACCCAGTACTTC.

This clonotype was counted a single time. This sequence joins TRBV7-9 and TRBJ2-7, with 7 bases that match TRBD1. This CDR3 is 17 amino acids long. CDR1 is SEHNR and CDR2 is FQNEAQ in the germline V gene (reference sequence). V dropped 4 bases and J dropped 0; count of bases not matched to a gene: 12. The CDR3 loop is CASSSGTGTAISYEQYF. In DNA form, the CDR3 reads TGTGCCAGCAGCTCAGGTACTGGGACAGCGATCTCCTACGAGCAGTACTTC.

There are a few counts of this clonotype. The V and J genes are TRBV20-1 and TRBJ2-7, with 7 nucleotides matching TRBD2. Looked up from germline, CDR1 is DFQATT and CDR2 is SNEGSKA (reference sequence). The CDR3 has 13 residues. V gave up 6 bases and J gave up 1 base; unmatched junction bases: 6. The CDR3 DNA reads TGCAGTGCACAGCGGGAAGGGTCCTACGAGCAGTACTTC. This encodes CSAQREGSYEQYF.

This clonotype turned up a few times. The chain joins TRBV20-1 to TRBJ2-1, with TRBD2 matching 9 bases. In germline, CDR1 is DFQATT, CDR2 SNEGSKA (reference sequence). J lost 9 bases, V lost 7 bases, and 10 bases had no gene match. The CDR3 is 13 residues long. As DNA, the CDR3 is TGCAGTGGTCAAGCGGGGGGCAGGGGTGAGCAGTTCTTC. It encodes CSGQAGGRGEQFF.